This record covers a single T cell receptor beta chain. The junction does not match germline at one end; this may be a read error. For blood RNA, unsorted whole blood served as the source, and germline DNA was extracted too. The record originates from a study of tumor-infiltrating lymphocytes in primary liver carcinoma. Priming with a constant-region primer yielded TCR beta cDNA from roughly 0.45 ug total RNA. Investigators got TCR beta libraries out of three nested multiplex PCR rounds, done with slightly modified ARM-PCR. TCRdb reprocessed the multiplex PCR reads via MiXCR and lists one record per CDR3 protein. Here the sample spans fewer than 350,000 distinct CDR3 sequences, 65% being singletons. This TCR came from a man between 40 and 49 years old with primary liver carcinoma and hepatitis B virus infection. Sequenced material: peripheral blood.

CDR3 nucleotide sequence: TGTGCCAGCAGCCAAGATCCCTACTCAGAATACAATGGGCAGTTCTTC. This codes for CASSQDPYSEYNGQFF. The rearrangement links TRBV4-3 to TRBJ2-1; D gene ambiguous. The V gene's germline CDR1 is LGHNA and CDR2 YSLEER. CDR3 length equals 16 residues.